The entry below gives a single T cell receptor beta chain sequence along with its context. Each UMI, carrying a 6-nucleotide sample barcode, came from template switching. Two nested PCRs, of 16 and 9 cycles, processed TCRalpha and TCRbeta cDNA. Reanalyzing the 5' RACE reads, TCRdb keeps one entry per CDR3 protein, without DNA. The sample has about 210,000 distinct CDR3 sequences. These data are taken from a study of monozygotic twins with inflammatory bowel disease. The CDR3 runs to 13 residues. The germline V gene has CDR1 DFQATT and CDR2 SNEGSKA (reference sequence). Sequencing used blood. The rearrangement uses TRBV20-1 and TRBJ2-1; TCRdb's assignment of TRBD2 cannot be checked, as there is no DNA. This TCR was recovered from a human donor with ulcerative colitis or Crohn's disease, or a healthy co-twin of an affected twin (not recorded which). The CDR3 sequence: CSAGGGGPNEQFF.